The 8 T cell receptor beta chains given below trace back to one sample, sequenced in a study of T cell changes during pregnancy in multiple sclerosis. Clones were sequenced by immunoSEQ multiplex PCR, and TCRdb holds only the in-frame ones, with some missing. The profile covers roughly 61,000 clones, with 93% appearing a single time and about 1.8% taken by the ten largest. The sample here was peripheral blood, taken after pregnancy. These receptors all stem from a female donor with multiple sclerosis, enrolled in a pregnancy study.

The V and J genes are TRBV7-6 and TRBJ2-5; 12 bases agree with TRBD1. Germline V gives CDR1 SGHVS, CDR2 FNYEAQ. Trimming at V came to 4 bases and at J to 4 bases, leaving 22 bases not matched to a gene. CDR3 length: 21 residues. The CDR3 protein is CASSSTLPPGQGAGGGETQYF. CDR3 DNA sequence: TGTGCCAGCAGCTCAACCCTACCTCCGGGACAGGGGGCGGGCGGGGGAGAGACCCAGTACTTC.

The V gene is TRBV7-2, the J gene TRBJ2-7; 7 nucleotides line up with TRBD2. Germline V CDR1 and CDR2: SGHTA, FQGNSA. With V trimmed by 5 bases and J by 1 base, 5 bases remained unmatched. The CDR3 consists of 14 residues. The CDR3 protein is CASSSGKGSYEQYF. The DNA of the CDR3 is TGTGCCAGCAGCAGCGGGAAGGGGTCCTACGAGCAGTACTTC.

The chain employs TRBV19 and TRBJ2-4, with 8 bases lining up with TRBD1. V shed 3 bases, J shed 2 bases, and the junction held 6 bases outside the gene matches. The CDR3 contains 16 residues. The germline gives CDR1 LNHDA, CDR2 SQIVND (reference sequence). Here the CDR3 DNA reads TGTGCCAGTAGTATGGGGACAGGAGCGACCAAAAACATTCAGTACTTC. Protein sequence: CASSMGTGATKNIQYF.

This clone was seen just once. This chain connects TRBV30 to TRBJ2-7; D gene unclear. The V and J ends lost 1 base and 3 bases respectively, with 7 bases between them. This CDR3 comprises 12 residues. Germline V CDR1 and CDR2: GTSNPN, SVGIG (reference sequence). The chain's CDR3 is CAWSAGFYEQYF. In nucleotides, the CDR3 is TGTGCCTGGAGTGCAGGATTCTACGAGCAGTACTTC.

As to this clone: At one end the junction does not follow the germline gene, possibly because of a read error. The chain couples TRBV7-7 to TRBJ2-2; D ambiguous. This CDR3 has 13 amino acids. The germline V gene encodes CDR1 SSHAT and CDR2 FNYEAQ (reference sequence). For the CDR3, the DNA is TGTGCTAGCAGCTCGACTCCCGCCGGGGAGCTGTTTTTT. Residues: CASSSTPAGELFF. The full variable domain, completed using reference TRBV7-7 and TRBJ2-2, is GAGVSQSPRYKVTKRGQDVTLRCDPISSHATLYWYQQALGQGPEFLTYFNYEAQPDKSGLPSDRFSAERPEGSISTLTIQRTEQRDSAMYRCASSSTPAGELFFGEGSRLTVL.

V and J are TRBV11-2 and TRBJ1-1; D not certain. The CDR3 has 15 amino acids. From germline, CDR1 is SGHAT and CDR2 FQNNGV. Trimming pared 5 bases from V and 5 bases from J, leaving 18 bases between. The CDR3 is CASSPRLYSDTEAFF. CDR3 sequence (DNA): TGTGCCAGCAGCCCGCGGCTCTACTCCGATACTGAAGCTTTCTTT.

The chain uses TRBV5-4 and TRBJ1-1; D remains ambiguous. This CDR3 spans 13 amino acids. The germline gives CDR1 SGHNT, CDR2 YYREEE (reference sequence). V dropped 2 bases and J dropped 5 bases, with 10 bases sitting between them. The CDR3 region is CASSFGVGTEAFF. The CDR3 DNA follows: TGTGCCAGCAGCTTCGGGGTGGGGACTGAAGCTTTCTTT. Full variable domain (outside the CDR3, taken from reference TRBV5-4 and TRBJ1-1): ETGVTQSPTHLIKTRGQQVTLRCSSQSGHNTVSWYQQALGQGPQFIFQYYREEENGRGNFPPRFSGLQFPNYSSELNVNALELDDSALYLCASSFGVGTEAFFGQGTRLTVV.

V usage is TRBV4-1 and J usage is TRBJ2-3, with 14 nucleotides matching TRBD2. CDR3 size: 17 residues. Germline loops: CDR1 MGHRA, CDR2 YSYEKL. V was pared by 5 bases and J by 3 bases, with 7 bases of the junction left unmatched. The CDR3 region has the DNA TGCGCCAGCAGCTACAATGGACTAGCGGGAGGTACAGATACGCAGTATTTT. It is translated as CASSYNGLAGGTDTQYF.